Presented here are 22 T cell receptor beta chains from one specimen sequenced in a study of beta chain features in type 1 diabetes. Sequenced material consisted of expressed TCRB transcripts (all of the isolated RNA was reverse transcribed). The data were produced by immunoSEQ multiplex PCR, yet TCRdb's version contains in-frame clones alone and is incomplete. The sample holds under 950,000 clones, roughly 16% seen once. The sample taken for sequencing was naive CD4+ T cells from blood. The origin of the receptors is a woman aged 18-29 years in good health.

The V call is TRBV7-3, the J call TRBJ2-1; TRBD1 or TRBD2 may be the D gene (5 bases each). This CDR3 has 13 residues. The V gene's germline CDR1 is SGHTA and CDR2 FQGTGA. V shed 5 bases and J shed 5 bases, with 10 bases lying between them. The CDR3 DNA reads TGTGCCAGCAGCCCAGGGCGGGACAATGAGCAGTTCTTC. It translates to CASSPGRDNEQFF.

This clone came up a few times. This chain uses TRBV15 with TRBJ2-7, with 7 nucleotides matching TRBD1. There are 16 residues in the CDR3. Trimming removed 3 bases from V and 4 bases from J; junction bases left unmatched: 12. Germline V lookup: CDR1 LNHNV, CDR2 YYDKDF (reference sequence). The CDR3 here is CATSSLQGMALYEQYF. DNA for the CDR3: TGTGCCACCAGCAGCCTACAGGGGATGGCACTGTACGAGCAGTACTTC.

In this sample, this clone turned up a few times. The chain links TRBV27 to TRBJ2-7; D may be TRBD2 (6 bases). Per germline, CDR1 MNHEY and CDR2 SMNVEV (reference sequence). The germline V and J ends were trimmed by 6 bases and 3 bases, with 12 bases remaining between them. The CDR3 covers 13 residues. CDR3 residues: CASSRGGVYEQYF. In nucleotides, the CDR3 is TGTGCCAGCAGCCGTGGAGGGGTCTACGAGCAGTACTTC.

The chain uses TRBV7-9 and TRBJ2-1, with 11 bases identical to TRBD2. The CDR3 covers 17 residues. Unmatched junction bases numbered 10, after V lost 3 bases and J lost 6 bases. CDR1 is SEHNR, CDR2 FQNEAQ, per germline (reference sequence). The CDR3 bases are TGTGCCAGCAGCTTTCTGCACGGGACTAGCGGTACCAATGAGCAGTTCTTC. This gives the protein CASSFLHGTSGTNEQFF.

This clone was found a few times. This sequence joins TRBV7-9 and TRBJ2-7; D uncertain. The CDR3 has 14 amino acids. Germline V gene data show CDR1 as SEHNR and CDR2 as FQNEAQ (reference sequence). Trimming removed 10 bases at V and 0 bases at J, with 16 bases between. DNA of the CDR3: TGTGCCACAAAGCCCCTTGATAGCTCCTACGAGCAGTACTTC. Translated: CATKPLDSSYEQYF.

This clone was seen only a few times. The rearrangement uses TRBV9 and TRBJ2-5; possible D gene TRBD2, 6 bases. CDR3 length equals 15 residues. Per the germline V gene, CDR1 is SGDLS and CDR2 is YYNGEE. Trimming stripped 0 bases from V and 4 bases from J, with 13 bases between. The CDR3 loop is CASSVVGGMRETQYF. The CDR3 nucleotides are TGTGCCAGCAGCGTAGTTGGGGGGATGAGAGAGACCCAGTACTTC.

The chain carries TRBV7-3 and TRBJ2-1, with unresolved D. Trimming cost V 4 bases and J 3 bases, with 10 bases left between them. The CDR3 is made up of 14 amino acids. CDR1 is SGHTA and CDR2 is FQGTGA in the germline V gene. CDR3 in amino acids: CASSSQPDYNEQFF. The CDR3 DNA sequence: TGTGCCAGCAGCTCGCAACCGGACTACAATGAGCAGTTCTTC.

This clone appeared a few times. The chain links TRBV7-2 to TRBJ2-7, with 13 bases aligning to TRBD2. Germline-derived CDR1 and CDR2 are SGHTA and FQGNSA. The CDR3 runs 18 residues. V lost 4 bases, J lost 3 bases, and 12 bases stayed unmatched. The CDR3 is CASSYGTSGTRGYYEQYF. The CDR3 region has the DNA TGTGCCAGCAGCTATGGGACTAGCGGGACCCGGGGGTACTACGAGCAGTACTTC.

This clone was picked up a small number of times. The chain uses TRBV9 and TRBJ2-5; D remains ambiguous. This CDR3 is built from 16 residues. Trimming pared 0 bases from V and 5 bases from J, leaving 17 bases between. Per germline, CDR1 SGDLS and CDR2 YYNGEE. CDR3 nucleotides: TGTGCCAGCAGCGTAGGCTCATGGCCAACGTTCGAGACCCAGTACTTC. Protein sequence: CASSVGSWPTFETQYF.

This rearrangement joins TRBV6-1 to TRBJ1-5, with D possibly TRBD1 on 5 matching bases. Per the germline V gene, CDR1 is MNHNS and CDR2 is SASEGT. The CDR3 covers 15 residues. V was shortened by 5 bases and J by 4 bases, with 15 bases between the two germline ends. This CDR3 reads CASSHGRDGNQPQHF. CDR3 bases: TGTGCCAGCAGTCATGGCCGGGACGGAAATCAGCCCCAGCATTTT.

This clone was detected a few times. The CDR3 region is CASSLVRDADTQYF. CDR3 bases: TGCGCCAGCAGCTTGGTAAGGGACGCAGATACGCAGTATTTT. The chain carries TRBV5-1 and TRBJ2-3; D is tentatively TRBD1 or TRBD2 (5 bases each). There are 14 residues in the CDR3. Germline-derived CDR1 and CDR2 are SGHRS and YFSETQ. V lost 0 bases, J lost 4 bases, and 9 bases lay in between.

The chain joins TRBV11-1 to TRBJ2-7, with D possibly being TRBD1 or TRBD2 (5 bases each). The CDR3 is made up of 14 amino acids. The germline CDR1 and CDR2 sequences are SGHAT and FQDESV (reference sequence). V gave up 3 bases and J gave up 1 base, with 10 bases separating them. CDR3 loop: CASSFWGRSYEQYF. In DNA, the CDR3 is TGTGCCAGCAGCTTCTGGGGGAGATCCTACGAGCAGTACTTC.

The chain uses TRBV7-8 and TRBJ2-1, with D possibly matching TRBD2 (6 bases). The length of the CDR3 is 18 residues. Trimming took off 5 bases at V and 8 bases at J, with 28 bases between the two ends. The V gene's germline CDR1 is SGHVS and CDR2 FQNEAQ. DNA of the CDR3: TGTGCCAGCAGCCTAAACCCCTTTCCCGGGAGAAGCGGCTATGAGCAGTTCTTC. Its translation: CASSLNPFPGRSGYEQFF. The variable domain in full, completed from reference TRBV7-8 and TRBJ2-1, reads GAGVSQSPRYKVAKRGQDVALRCDPISGHVSLFWYQQALGQGPEFLTYFQNEAQLDKSGLPSDRFFAERPEGSVSTLKIQRTQQEDSAVYLCASSLNPFPGRSGYEQFFGPGTRLTVL.

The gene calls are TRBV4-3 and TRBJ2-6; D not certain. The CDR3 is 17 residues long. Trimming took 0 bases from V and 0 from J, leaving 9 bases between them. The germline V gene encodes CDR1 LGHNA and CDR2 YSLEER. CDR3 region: CASSQEALSSGANVLTF. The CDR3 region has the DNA TGCGCCAGCAGCCAAGAGGCGTTGAGCTCTGGGGCCAACGTCCTGACTTTC.

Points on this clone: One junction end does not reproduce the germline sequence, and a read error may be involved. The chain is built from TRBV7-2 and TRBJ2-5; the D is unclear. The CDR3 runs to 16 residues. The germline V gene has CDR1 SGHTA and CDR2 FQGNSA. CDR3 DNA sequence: TGCGCCAGCAGCCAAGAGCTTGCATTGGGTCTGGAGACCCAGTACTTC. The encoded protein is CASSQELALGLETQYF.

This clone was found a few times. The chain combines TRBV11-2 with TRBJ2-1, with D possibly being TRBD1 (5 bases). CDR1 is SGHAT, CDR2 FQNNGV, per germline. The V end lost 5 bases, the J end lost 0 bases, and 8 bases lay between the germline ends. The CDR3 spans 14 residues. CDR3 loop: CASSERGSYNEQFF. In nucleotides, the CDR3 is TGTGCCAGCAGCGAAAGGGGCTCCTACAATGAGCAGTTCTTC. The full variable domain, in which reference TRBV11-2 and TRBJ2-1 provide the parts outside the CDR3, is EAGVAQSPRYKIIEKRQSVAFWCNPISGHATLYWYQQILGQGPKLLIQFQNNGVVDDSQLPKDRFSAERLKGVDSTLKIQPAKLEDSAVYLCASSERGSYNEQFFGPGTRLTVL.

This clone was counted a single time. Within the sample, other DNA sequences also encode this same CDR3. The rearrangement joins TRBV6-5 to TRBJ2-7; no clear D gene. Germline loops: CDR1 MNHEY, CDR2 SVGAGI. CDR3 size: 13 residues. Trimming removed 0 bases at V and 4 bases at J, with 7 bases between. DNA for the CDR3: TGTGCCAGCAGTTACTCGAGCAGTTACGAGCAGTACTTC. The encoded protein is CASSYSSSYEQYF.

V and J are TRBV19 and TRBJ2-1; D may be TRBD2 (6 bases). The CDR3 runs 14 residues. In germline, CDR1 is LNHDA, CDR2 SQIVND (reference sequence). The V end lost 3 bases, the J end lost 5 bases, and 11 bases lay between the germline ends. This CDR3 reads CASSMQLADNEQFF. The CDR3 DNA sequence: TGTGCCAGTAGTATGCAACTAGCAGACAATGAGCAGTTCTTC.

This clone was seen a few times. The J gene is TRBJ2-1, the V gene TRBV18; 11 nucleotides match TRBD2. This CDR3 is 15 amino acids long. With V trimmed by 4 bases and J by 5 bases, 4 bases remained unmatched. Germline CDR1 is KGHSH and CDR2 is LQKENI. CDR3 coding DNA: TGTGCCAGCTCACTGGGACTAGCGGAACACAATGAGCAGTTCTTC. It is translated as CASSLGLAEHNEQFF.

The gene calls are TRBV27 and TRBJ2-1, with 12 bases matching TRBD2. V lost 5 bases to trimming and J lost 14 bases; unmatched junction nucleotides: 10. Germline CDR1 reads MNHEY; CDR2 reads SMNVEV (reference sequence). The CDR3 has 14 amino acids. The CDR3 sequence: CASSPEPLAGGEFF. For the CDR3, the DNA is TGTGCCAGCAGTCCCGAGCCACTAGCGGGAGGCGAGTTCTTC.

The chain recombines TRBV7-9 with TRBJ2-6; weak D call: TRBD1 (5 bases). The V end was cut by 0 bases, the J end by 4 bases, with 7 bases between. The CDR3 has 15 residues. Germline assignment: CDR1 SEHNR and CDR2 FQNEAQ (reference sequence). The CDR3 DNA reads TGTGCCAGCAGCTTAGCAGGGGCCGGGGCCAACGTCCTGACTTTC. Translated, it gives CASSLAGAGANVLTF.

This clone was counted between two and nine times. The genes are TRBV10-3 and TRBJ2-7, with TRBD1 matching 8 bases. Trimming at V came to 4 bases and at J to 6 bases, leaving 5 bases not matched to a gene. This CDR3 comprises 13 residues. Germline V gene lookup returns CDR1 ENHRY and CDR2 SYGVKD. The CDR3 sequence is CAISGGQGGEQYF. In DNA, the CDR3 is TGTGCCATCAGTGGCGGACAGGGAGGCGAGCAGTACTTC.